This T cell receptor (beta chain) appears in the sequencing data of a study of lymphopenia after photon versus proton radiotherapy. Points from the study as a whole: Oligoclonal CD8+ Temra expansion after nadir drove photon patients' diversity drop. Proton therapy kept repertoires fairly stable, unlike photons, which gained effector/memory cells. Survival link was tested only in deceased patients; proton benefit remains a possibility.

CDR1 and CDR2 from the germline V gene are MGHRA and YSYEKL. The CDR3 is made up of 12 amino acids. V dropped 3 bases and J dropped 5 bases, with 4 bases sitting between them. Generated by immunoSEQ multiplex PCR, the TCRdb table keeps only in-frame clones and is missing some. The sample gives approximately 7,000 clones, around 92% of which show up once; 17% is in the top ten. In its sample, this clone was seen once. Its antigen is undetermined. The receptor comes from a man between 60 and 75 years old with cholangiocarcinoma. Sequences were derived from peripheral blood, sampled from a patient treated with photon-based radiotherapy. V and J are TRBV4-1 and TRBJ2-2; D call uncertain. The CDR3 is CASSHNTGELFF. In DNA, the CDR3 is TGCGCCAGCAGCCATAATACCGGGGAGCTGTTTTTT.